These T cell receptor beta chains were read from a single sample in a study of OX40 agonist ivuxolimab in advanced cancers. The repertoire was sequenced with immunoSEQ multiplex PCR; TCRdb's copy has only in-frame clones and lacks some. The table includes over 150,000 clones, 94% detected once. Sequenced material: CD4+ or CD8+ T cells sorted from blood, taken in a trial of the OX40 agonist ivuxolimab. Receptor source: an adult with an advanced solid tumor such as melanoma, head and neck, liver or kidney cancer. CDR3s include the opening cysteine and the closing phenylalanine or tryptophan. The D gene is left open where the match is weak. The size entry is marked missing in some rows and otherwise reads once, few, many or a size class.

>NA|TRBV5-1|TRBJ2-5|NA
TGCGCCAGCAGCTTGTCCTCCGTAATAGCGAGGGAGACCCAGTACTTC
CASSLSSVIARETQYF
>NA|TRBV4-3|TRBJ2-1|once
TGCGCCAGCAGCCGCCAGCTAGTGGCAGCGGGCAACAATGAGCAGTTCTTC
CASSRQLVAAGNNEQFF
>NA|TRBV6-5|TRBJ1-1|NA
TGTGCCAGCAGTTCTTCCTGGAGCGGGTCCAACACTGAAGCTTTCTTT
CASSSSWSGSNTEAFF
>NA|TRBV5-1|TRBJ2-3|NA
TGCGCCAGCAGCTTGCTGGGGACTACAGATACGCAGTATTTT
CASSLLGTTDTQYF
>TRBD1|TRBV28|TRBJ1-2|once
TGTGCCAGCAGCGCCACCGGGACAGGGACGTTGGGCTACACCTTC
CASSATGTGTLGYTF
>NA|TRBV5-1|TRBJ2-1|NA
TGCGCCAGCAACGGGTTCCCCCCTGCCCCCATCGACAATGAGCAGTTCTTC
CASNGFPPAPIDNEQFF
>NA|TRBV11-3|TRBJ2-5|NA
TGTGCCAGCAGCCCCCGGGACGGAGAGACCCAGTACTTC
CASSPRDGETQYF
>NA|TRBV2|TRBJ1-6|NA
TGTGCCAGCAGTCTGGACCTCAATTCACCCCTCCACTTT
CASSLDLNSPLHF
>NA|TRBV14|TRBJ2-7|NA
TGTGCCAGCAGCCTTCTAGGACTCTACGAGCAGTACTTC
CASSLLGLYEQYF
>NA|TRBV28|TRBJ1-2|NA
TGTGCCAGCAGCTGGGGACCGATAGCGAATGGCTACACCTTC
CASSWGPIANGYTF
>NA|TRBV12-5|TRBJ2-7|NA
TGTGCTAGTGGTTTGGTCGACCGGCAGTACTTC
CASGLVDRQYF
>TRBD1|TRBV19|TRBJ2-1|NA
TGTGCCAGTAGTTTACGGACAGGTTACAATGAGCAGTTCTTC
CASSLRTGYNEQFF
>NA|TRBV7-2|TRBJ1-3|NA
TGTGCCAGCAGCTCGGGGATGGGTTTGCTCTCTGGAAACACCATATATTTT
CASSSGMGLLSGNTIYF
>TRBD1|TRBV28|TRBJ1-4|NA
TGTGCCAGCAGTTCCCCGGGACAGGGGGTTTCTAATGAAAAACTGTTTTTT
CASSSPGQGVSNEKLFF
>TRBD1|TRBV5-4|TRBJ1-1|NA
TGTGCCAGCAACCCTTACACAGGGGCGAGGAACACTGAAGCTTTCTTT
CASNPYTGARNTEAFF
>TRBD1|TRBV11-2|TRBJ1-1|NA
TGTGCCAGCAGGTGGGACAGGGAAACTTTCTTT
CASRWDRETFF
>NA|TRBV7-8|TRBJ2-7|NA
TGTGCCAGCAGCTCCACCAGGGGAGTGGATCCGGGCGAGCAGTACTTC
CASSSTRGVDPGEQYF
>NA|TRBV10-3|TRBJ2-1|NA
TGTGCCATCAGTAACAGGGTAGCCTCCTACAATGAGCAGTTCTTC
CAISNRVASYNEQFF
>NA|TRBV7-9|TRBJ2-7|NA
TGTGCCAGCAGCTTTCCAGGTCCGAGCTCCTACGAGCAGTACTTC
CASSFPGPSSYEQYF
>NA|TRBV11-2|TRBJ2-5|NA
TGTGCCAGCAGCCCACCCGCGGGCACAGAGACCCAGTACTTC
CASSPPAGTETQYF
>NA|TRBV6-5|TRBJ2-3|NA
TGTGCCAGCAAGCACAGGGCCACAGATACGCAGTATTTT
CASKHRATDTQYF
>NA|TRBV7-9|TRBJ2-7|NA
TGTGCCAGCAGCTTAGGGGAGGCGCAGTACTTC
CASSLGEAQYF
>TRBD2|TRBV19|TRBJ2-1|NA
TGTGCCAGTAGTGCCGGGACTAGCGGGAGGCATGAGCAGTTCTTC
CASSAGTSGRHEQFF
>TRBD1|TRBV6-5|TRBJ1-2|NA
TGTGCCAGCACTTCTAGGGGGCAGCGTGGCTACACCTTC
CASTSRGQRGYTF
>TRBD1|TRBV7-2|TRBJ2-7|NA
TGTGCCAGCAGTCGACAGGGGGCGAGAAACGAGCAGTACTTC
CASSRQGARNEQYF
>TRBD1|TRBV2|TRBJ1-2|NA
TGTGCCAGCAGGTCCGACAGGGCTCGCGGGGTTGGCTACACCTTC
CASRSDRARGVGYTF
>NA|TRBV11-2|TRBJ1-2|NA
TGTGCCAGCAGCTTAGGGGGGCTTGGCTACACCTTC
CASSLGGLGYTF
>TRBD2|TRBV2|TRBJ2-5|NA
TGTGCCAACAGACTACTAGCGGGACAAGAGACCCAGTACTTC
CANRLLAGQETQYF
>NA|TRBV7-2|TRBJ2-7|NA
TGTGCCAGCAGCTTTGGAGGTACTACTACCTACGAGCAGTACTTC
CASSFGGTTTYEQYF
>TRBD1|TRBV13|TRBJ1-1|once
TGTGCCAGCAGCCCCCAGGGGGGCACTGAAGCTTTCTTT
CASSPQGGTEAFF
>NA|TRBV7-8|TRBJ1-5|once
TGTGCCAGCAGCTTAGGACGGATTAGCAATCAGCCCCAGCATTTT
CASSLGRISNQPQHF
>NA|TRBV7-3|TRBJ2-2|NA
TGTGCCAGCAGCTTAGTGGGGACGACGAACACCGGGGAGCTGTTTTTT
CASSLVGTTNTGELFF
>NA|TRBV4-3|TRBJ2-4|NA
TGCGCCAGCAGCCAAGATCGGGGAGCCAAAAACATTCAGTACTTC
CASSQDRGAKNIQYF
>TRBD2|TRBV2|TRBJ2-5|NA
TGTGCCAGCAGTGTTAGCGGGAGACGGGAGACCCAGTACTTC
CASSVSGRRETQYF
>NA|TRBV28|TRBJ1-4|NA
TGTGCCAGCAGTGCCGGAGGCCCAACTAATGAAAAACTGTTTTTT
CASSAGGPTNEKLFF
>TRBD1|TRBV7-6|TRBJ1-6|NA
TGTGCCAGCAGCTGGGGGACAGGGAGCTCCTATAATTCACCCCTCCACTTT
CASSWGTGSSYNSPLHF
>TRBD1|TRBV19|TRBJ2-7|once
TGTGCCAGTAGTATCAGTCGTTTTGGGGGACAGGGTGTGTTGGGCGAGCAGTACTTC
CASSISRFGGQGVLGEQYF
>NA|TRBV7-9|TRBJ2-1|once
TGTGCCAGCAGCCCTCGGGCACAGTCTTTCAATGAGCAGTTCTTC
CASSPRAQSFNEQFF